This TCR beta chain was profiled in a study of blood T cells in healthy people across ages. Overall study results and limits: Getting older went along with TCR beta diversity per million T cells dropping roughly linearly.

PBMCs numbering at least 6.5 million were isolated per sample. Per sample, extraction of total RNA gave at least 6 micrograms in every case. The sample holds a few counts of this clonotype. Antigen unknown. The ends lost 0 bases at V and 7 bases at J; junction bases unmatched: 3. Germline V gene data show CDR1 as SGDLS and CDR2 as YYNGEE. The CDR3 sequence is 14 residues long. Through a sample-barcoded 5' primer and a J-beta primer mix, a second PCR was run for roughly 6 to 11 cycles. TCRdb re-called the 5' RACE reads through MiXCR, storing one row per CDR3 protein. The sample gives 710,000 or so distinct CDR3 sequences, 22% of which show up once; under 25% is in the top ten.

This chain uses TRBV9 with TRBJ2-1, with 8 bases lining up with TRBD2. The sequencing input was blood. The receptor comes from a man between 65 and 80 years old in good health. The CDR3 DNA reads TGTGCCAGCAGCGTAGGGCCTAGCGGGAATGAGCAGTTCTTC. This translates into CASSVGPSGNEQFF.